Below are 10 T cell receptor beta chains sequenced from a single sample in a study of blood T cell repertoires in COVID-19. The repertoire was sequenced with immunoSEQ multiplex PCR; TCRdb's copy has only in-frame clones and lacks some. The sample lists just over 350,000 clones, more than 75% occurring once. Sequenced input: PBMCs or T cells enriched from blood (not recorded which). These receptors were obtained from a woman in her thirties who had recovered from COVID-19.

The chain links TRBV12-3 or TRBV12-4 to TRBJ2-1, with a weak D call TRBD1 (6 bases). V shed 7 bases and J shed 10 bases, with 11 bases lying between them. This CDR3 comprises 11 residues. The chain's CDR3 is CASNTGLEQFF. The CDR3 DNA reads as TGTGCCAGCAATACAGGGTTAGAGCAGTTCTTC.

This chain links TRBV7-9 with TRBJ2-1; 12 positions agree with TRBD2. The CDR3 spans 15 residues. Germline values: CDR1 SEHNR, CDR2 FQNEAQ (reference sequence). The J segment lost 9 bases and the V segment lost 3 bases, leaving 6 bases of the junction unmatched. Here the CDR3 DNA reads TGTGCCAGCAGCTTCTCCGGGACTAGCGGGTTTGAGCAGTTCTTC. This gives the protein CASSFSGTSGFEQFF. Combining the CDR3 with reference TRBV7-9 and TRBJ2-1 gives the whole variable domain DTGVSQNPRHKITKRGQNVTFRCDPISEHNRLYWYRQTLGQGPEFLTYFQNEAQLEKSRLLSDRFSAERPKGSFSTLEIQRTEQGDSAMYLCASSFSGTSGFEQFFGPGTRLTVL.

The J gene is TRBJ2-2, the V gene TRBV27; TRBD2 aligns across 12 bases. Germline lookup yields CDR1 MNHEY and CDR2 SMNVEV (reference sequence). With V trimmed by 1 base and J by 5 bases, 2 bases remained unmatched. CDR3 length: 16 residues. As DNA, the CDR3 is TGTGCCAGCAGTTTATTGCTAGCGGGAGGGACCGGGGAGCTGTTTTTT. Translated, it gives CASSLLLAGGTGELFF.

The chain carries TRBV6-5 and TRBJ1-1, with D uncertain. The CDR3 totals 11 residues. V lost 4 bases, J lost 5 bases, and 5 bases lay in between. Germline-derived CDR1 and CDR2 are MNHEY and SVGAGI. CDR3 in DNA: TGTGCCAGCAGTTCCGGGACTGAAGCTTTCTTT. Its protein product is CASSSGTEAFF.

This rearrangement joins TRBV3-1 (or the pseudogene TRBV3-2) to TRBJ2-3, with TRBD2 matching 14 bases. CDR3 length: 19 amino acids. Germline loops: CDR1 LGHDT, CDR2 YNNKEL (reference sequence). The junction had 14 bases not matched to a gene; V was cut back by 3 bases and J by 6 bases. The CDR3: CASSQDGLAGGSLGDTQYF. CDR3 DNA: TGTGCCAGCAGCCAGGATGGACTAGCGGGAGGCTCCCTCGGGGATACGCAGTATTTT.

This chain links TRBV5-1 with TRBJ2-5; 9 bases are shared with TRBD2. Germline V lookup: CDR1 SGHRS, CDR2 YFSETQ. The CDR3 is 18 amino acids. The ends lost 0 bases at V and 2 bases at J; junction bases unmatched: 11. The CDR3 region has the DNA TGCGCCAGCAGCTTGGGTATAGGTAGCGGGAGTAGGCAAGAGACCCAGTACTTC. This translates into CASSLGIGSGSRQETQYF. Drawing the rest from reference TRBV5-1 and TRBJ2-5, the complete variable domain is KAGVTQTPRYLIKTRGQQVTLSCSPISGHRSVSWYQQTPGQGLQFLFEYFSETQRNKGNFPGRFSGRQFSNSRSEMNVSTLELGDSALYLCASSLGIGSGSRQETQYFGPGTRLLVL.

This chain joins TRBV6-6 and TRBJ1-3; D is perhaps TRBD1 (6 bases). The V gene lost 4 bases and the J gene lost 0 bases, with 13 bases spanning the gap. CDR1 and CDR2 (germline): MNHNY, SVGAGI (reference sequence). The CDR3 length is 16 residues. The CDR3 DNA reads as TGTGCCAGCAGTTCCATTCGGACAGACTCTGGAAACACCATATATTTT. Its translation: CASSSIRTDSGNTIYF.

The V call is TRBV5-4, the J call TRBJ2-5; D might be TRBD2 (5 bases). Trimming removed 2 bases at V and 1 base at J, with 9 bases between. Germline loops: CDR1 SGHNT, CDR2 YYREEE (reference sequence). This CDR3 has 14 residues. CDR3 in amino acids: CASSFTGSQETQYF. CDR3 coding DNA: TGTGCCAGCAGCTTTACTGGGAGCCAAGAGACCCAGTACTTC.

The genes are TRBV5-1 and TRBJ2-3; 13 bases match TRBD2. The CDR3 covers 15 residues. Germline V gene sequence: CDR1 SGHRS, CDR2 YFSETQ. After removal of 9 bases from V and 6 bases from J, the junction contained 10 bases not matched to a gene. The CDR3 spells CATAWGTSGTDTQYF. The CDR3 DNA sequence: TGCGCCACCGCTTGGGGGACTAGCGGGACGGATACGCAGTATTTT.

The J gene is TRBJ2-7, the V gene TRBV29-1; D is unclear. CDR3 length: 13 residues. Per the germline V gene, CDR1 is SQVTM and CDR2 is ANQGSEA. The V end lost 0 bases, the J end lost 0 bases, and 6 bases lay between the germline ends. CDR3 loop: CSVEDPFSYEQYF. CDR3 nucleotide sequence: TGCAGCGTTGAAGATCCCTTCTCCTACGAGCAGTACTTC.